Following are 23 T cell receptor beta chains from one sample sequenced in a study of blood T cell repertoires in COVID-19. Sequencing was performed with immunoSEQ multiplex PCR; in TCRdb, only in-frame clones are kept and a portion is missing. This table has around 190,000 clones, roughly 87% appearing once. The source material was PBMCs or T cells enriched from blood (not recorded which). All receptors derive from a man between 18 and 29 years old with acute COVID-19.

The chain recombines TRBV9 with TRBJ1-2, with 7 bases identical to TRBD1. The CDR3 has 15 amino acids. Germline V gene data show CDR1 as SGDLS and CDR2 as YYNGEE. V gave up 0 bases and J gave up 2 bases; unmatched junction bases: 4. CDR3 sequence reads: CASSVVGTANYGYTF. DNA for the CDR3: TGTGCCAGCAGCGTAGTTGGGACAGCCAACTATGGCTACACCTTC.

This chain uses TRBV6-1 with TRBJ2-5; TRBD2 agrees at 7 bases. After removal of 2 bases from V and 2 bases from J, the junction contained 8 bases not matched to a gene. Germline V gene data show CDR1 as MNHNS and CDR2 as SASEGT. The CDR3 has 16 residues. In nucleotides, the CDR3 is TGTGCCAGCAGTGAACGGATACCAGCGGGACAAGAGACCCAGTACTTC. It encodes CASSERIPAGQETQYF.

The chain combines TRBV28 with TRBJ2-1; TRBD2 aligns across 9 bases. Germline loops: CDR1 MDHEN, CDR2 SYDVKM. The length of the CDR3 is 17 residues. The trim removed 7 bases at V and 3 bases at J, leaving 13 bases unmatched. CDR3 loop: CASTMEASGKVYNEQFF. CDR3 DNA: TGTGCCAGCACCATGGAGGCTAGCGGGAAGGTCTACAATGAGCAGTTCTTC.

This rearrangement joins TRBV11-2 to TRBJ2-2, with 9 bases lining up with TRBD1. The CDR3 consists of 17 residues. The J segment lost 3 bases and the V segment lost 4 bases, leaving 9 bases of the junction unmatched. CDR1 is SGHAT, CDR2 FQNNGV, per germline. CDR3 in amino acids: CASSYRSGQGYTGELFF. The CDR3 DNA reads as TGTGCCAGCAGCTACAGATCGGGACAGGGCTACACCGGGGAGCTGTTTTTT.

The CDR3 reads CASRDGGSPLHF. The CDR3 DNA sequence: TGTGCCAGTAGGGACGGAGGATCACCCCTCCACTTT. The chain employs TRBV19 and TRBJ1-6, with D uncertain. Germline values: CDR1 LNHDA, CDR2 SQIVND (reference sequence). The CDR3 loop spans 12 amino acids. V dropped 6 bases and J dropped 10 bases, with 10 bases sitting between them.

This chain uses TRBV28 with TRBJ2-5; 9 bases are a match to TRBD1. This CDR3 has 15 amino acids. With 2 bases clipped from V and 2 bases from J, the junction kept 3 bases outside the gene matches. The germline CDR1 and CDR2 sequences are MDHEN and SYDVKM. In nucleotides, the CDR3 is TGTGCCAGCAGTTTAGGACAGGGGAAGCAAGAGACCCAGTACTTC. It codes for CASSLGQGKQETQYF.

The genes are TRBV27 and TRBJ2-1; D perhaps matches TRBD1 (6 bases). The CDR3 loop spans 14 amino acids. Germline values: CDR1 MNHEY, CDR2 SMNVEV (reference sequence). The germline V and J ends were trimmed by 3 bases and 6 bases, with 12 bases remaining between them. CDR3 DNA sequence: TGTGCCAGCAGTTTCAGGGGACCCGGCAATGAGCAGTTCTTC. Translated: CASSFRGPGNEQFF.

In the case of this clone: The sample carries other DNA sequences with the same CDR3. The genes are TRBV5-1 and TRBJ2-1; D unresolved. The germline CDR1 and CDR2 sequences are SGHRS and YFSETQ. V lost 4 bases and J lost 1, with 6 bases in between. The length of the CDR3 is 13 residues. The CDR3 DNA follows: TGCGCCAGCAGCCTAGAATCCTACAATGAGCAGTTCTTC. It specifies CASSLESYNEQFF.

V gene TRBV28 combines with J gene TRBJ2-7, with a possible D match to TRBD1 (6 bases). V lost 5 bases and J lost 7, with 24 bases in between. This CDR3 spans 16 amino acids. From germline, CDR1 is MDHEN and CDR2 SYDVKM. This CDR3 reads CASSPETAQGRGEQYF. The CDR3 nucleotides read TGTGCCAGCAGTCCAGAGACGGCACAGGGTAGGGGGGAGCAGTACTTC.

V gene TRBV4-2 combines with J gene TRBJ2-1; 9 nucleotides align to TRBD2. Looked up from germline, CDR1 is LGHNA and CDR2 is YNFKEQ. This CDR3 is built from 16 residues. V shed 5 bases, J shed 1 base, and the junction held 6 bases outside the gene matches. The CDR3 DNA sequence: TGTGCCAGCAGCGATCGACTAGCGGATTCCTACAATGAGCAGTTCTTC. It translates to CASSDRLADSYNEQFF.

The chain employs TRBV7-3 and TRBJ2-4, with TRBD2 identical over 16 bases. Germline V gene data show CDR1 as SGHTA and CDR2 as FQGTGA. V was pared by 5 bases and J by 0 bases, with 4 bases of the junction left unmatched. CDR3 length: 18 amino acids. CDR3 DNA sequence: TGTGCCAGCAGCCCGGGACTAGCGGGGGGGCTAGCCAAAAACATTCAGTACTTC. It encodes CASSPGLAGGLAKNIQYF.

The gene calls are TRBV6-6 and TRBJ2-7; 10 nucleotides agree with TRBD2. The junction had 4 bases not matched to a gene; V was cut back by 7 bases and J by 1 base. This CDR3 comprises 14 residues. CDR1 is MNHNY, CDR2 SVGAGI, per germline (reference sequence). The CDR3 is CASTTSGNSYEQYF. The CDR3 DNA is TGTGCCAGCACTACTAGCGGGAATTCCTACGAGCAGTACTTC.

V and J are TRBV12-3 or TRBV12-4 and TRBJ1-2; weak D call: TRBD1 (5 bases). The V end was cut by 11 bases, the J end by 8 bases, with 18 bases between. The CDR3 has 12 residues. CDR3 DNA: TGTGCCGTCGACCTGGGGCGGGAGGGCTACACCTTC. Translated, it gives CAVDLGREGYTF.

The CDR3 DNA sequence: TGTGCCAGCAGCTCCTTTGCGGGGAAGGGCTCCTACGAGCAGTACTTC. Its translation: CASSSFAGKGSYEQYF. The chain carries TRBV14 and TRBJ2-7; tentative D call: TRBD2 (6 bases). The ends were cut back, 5 bases at V and 0 bases at J, with 17 bases in the middle. The CDR3 sequence is 16 residues long. Germline CDR1 and CDR2: SGHDN and FVKESK.

This CDR3 reads CASSSLRTGNQPQHF. Here the CDR3 DNA reads TGTGCCAGCAGTAGCCTCCGGACAGGCAATCAGCCCCAGCATTTT. This chain connects TRBV28 to TRBJ1-5, with D possibly TRBD1 on 6 matching bases. This CDR3 spans 15 amino acids. V lost 5 bases and J 2 bases, leaving 13 bases between the germline ends. The germline CDR1 and CDR2 sequences are MDHEN and SYDVKM.

CDR3 protein: CASNPGMNTEAFF. The DNA of the CDR3 is TGTGCCAGTAATCCAGGGATGAACACTGAAGCTTTCTTT. This chain joins TRBV19 and TRBJ1-1, with D perhaps matching TRBD1 (5 bases). This CDR3 spans 13 amino acids. The V gene's germline CDR1 is LNHDA and CDR2 SQIVND (reference sequence). The V gene lost 7 bases and the J gene lost 0 bases, with 9 bases spanning the gap.

The chain joins TRBV9 to TRBJ1-1; 10 nucleotides match TRBD1. Germline V gene lookup returns CDR1 SGDLS and CDR2 YYNGEE. J gave up 2 bases and V 0 bases, and 13 bases lay outside the gene matches. The CDR3 loop spans 19 amino acids. This CDR3 reads CASSVAKGDRGVINTEAFF. The CDR3 DNA sequence: TGTGCCAGCAGCGTAGCTAAGGGGGACAGGGGAGTGATTAACACTGAAGCTTTCTTT. The complete variable domain, with remaining parts taken from reference TRBV9 and TRBJ1-1, reads DSGVTQTPKHLITATGQRVTLRCSPRSGDLSVYWYQQSLDQGLQFLIQYYNGEERAKGNILERFSAQQFPDLHSELNLSSLELGDSALYFCASSVAKGDRGVINTEAFFGQGTRLTVV.

The V gene is TRBV28, the J gene TRBJ2-1; 12 bases map to TRBD2. With V trimmed by 7 bases and J by 4 bases, 5 bases remained unmatched. From germline, CDR1 is MDHEN and CDR2 SYDVKM. This CDR3 contains 15 residues. CDR3 in amino acids: CASKTGTSGYNEQFF. CDR3 nucleotides: TGTGCCAGCAAAACCGGGACTAGCGGGTACAATGAGCAGTTCTTC.

This chain connects TRBV24-1 to TRBJ2-1; D ambiguous. Trimming left V 5 bases short and J 4 bases short, with 8 bases between. CDR3 length equals 13 residues. CDR1 is KGHDR and CDR2 is SFDVKD in the germline V gene. The CDR3, as DNA: TGTGCCACCAGTGTTCCCCCTTACAATGAGCAGTTCTTC. Translation gives CATSVPPYNEQFF.

The chain joins TRBV11-2 to TRBJ1-4; no clear D gene. The CDR3 sequence is 11 residues long. V shed 2 bases and J shed 7 bases, with 2 bases lying between them. CDR1 and CDR2 from the germline V gene are SGHAT and FQNNGV. Here the CDR3 DNA reads TGTGCCAGCAGCTTACGTGAAAAACTGTTTTTT. This gives the protein CASSLREKLFF.

Comment on this clone: A much larger clone differs from this one at a single base, so this may be a read error. Additional DNA sequences in this sample encode the identical CDR3. The chain uses TRBV6-2 or TRBV6-3 and TRBJ2-7; D unresolved. CDR1 and CDR2 from the germline V gene are MNHEY and SVGEGT. Trimming took off 5 bases at V and 0 bases at J, with 2 bases between the two ends. The CDR3 totals 11 residues. The CDR3: CASSRSYEQYF. The CDR3 nucleotides read TGTGCCAGCAGTCGCTCCTACGAGCAGTACTTC.

CDR3 bases: TGTGCCAGCAGCCCCAGGGACACTGAAGCTTTCTTT. It is translated as CASSPRDTEAFF. The chain has TRBV11-2 and TRBJ1-1; D perhaps matches TRBD1 (5 bases). The V gene's germline CDR1 is SGHAT and CDR2 FQNNGV. The CDR3 is made up of 12 amino acids. The V and J ends lost 5 bases and 3 bases respectively, with 7 bases between them.

This rearrangement joins TRBV19 to TRBJ2-1, with 12 bases that match TRBD2. The germline V gene has CDR1 LNHDA and CDR2 SQIVND (reference sequence). V lost 5 bases, J lost 9 bases, and 11 bases stayed unmatched. The CDR3 has 16 residues. The CDR3 is CASSGGLAGLGSEQFF. Here the CDR3 DNA reads TGTGCCAGTAGTGGCGGACTAGCGGGATTGGGCAGTGAGCAGTTCTTC.